The 21 T cell receptor beta chains in this list originate from one sample, sequenced in a study of sequential checkpoint blockade in melanoma. Clones were sequenced by immunoSEQ multiplex PCR, and TCRdb holds only the in-frame ones, with some missing. Among 15,000 to 20,000 clones listed, around 94% were seen once. Described treatment: randomized to nivolumab then ipilimumab (arm A) or the reverse (arm B). The starting material was CD8+ T cells sorted from blood (inferred from file names), obtained from a patient given nivolumab and ipilimumab in sequence. The receptors shown here come from a human donor with melanoma.

The rearrangement links TRBV29-1 to TRBJ2-7; possibly TRBD2 for D (6 bases). This CDR3 is built from 13 residues. V was shortened by 1 base and J by 2 bases, with 9 bases between the two germline ends. Germline CDR1 reads SQVTM; CDR2 reads ANQGSEA. CDR3 region: CSVEGGLAYEQYF. CDR3 DNA: TGCAGCGTTGAAGGGGGACTTGCCTACGAGCAGTACTTC.

The chain uses TRBV28 and TRBJ2-7, with TRBD2 identical over 7 bases. CDR3 length: 19 residues. The junction had 23 bases not matched to a gene; V was cut back by 6 bases and J by 3 bases. CDR1 and CDR2 (germline): MDHEN, SYDVKM. CDR3 DNA: TGTGCCAGCAGCGGGTCTGGACGGGGGGAGCTCATACAATACTACGAGCAGTACGTC. It yields the protein CASSGSGRGELIQYYEQYV.

The V and J genes are TRBV7-2 and TRBJ2-7, with unresolved D. With 5 bases removed from V and 1 base from J, the gap between germline ends came to 12 bases. CDR3 length equals 14 residues. Germline values: CDR1 SGHTA, CDR2 FQGNSA. CDR3 protein: CASSPLAGSYEQYV. In DNA form, the CDR3 reads TGTGCCAGCAGCCCCCTGGCAGGATCCTACGAGCAGTACGTC.

The rearrangement uses TRBV28 and TRBJ1-4; D gene ambiguous. Deletions cut 4 bases from V and 6 bases from J, with 18 bases between. The CDR3 consists of 16 residues. CDR1 is MDHEN, CDR2 SYDVKM, per germline. As DNA, the CDR3 is TGTGCCAGCAGTTCATTGAGGATGGGAGAGTATGAAAAACTGTTTTTT. It is translated as CASSSLRMGEYEKLFF.

V usage is TRBV15 and J usage is TRBJ1-4; D is possibly TRBD1 (6 bases). Germline V CDR1 and CDR2: LNHNV, YYDKDF (reference sequence). The ends were cut back, 6 bases at V and 3 bases at J, with 14 bases in the middle. This CDR3 contains 15 residues. The CDR3 DNA reads as TGTGCCACCAGACCGACACAGGGAGCTAATGAAAAACTGTTTTTT. This gives the protein CATRPTQGANEKLFF.

The rearrangement joins TRBV11-2 to TRBJ1-4, with a tentative D call TRBD1 (5 bases). The V and J ends lost 2 bases and 5 bases respectively, with 9 bases between them. The CDR3 loop spans 14 amino acids. Germline lookup yields CDR1 SGHAT and CDR2 FQNNGV. This chain's CDR3 is CASSLMAGNEKLFF. CDR3 in DNA: TGTGCCAGCAGCTTAATGGCAGGGAATGAAAAACTGTTTTTT.

This chain joins TRBV27 and TRBJ1-6; D might be TRBD1 (5 bases). CDR3 length: 14 residues. Trimming removed 5 bases from V and 7 bases from J, with 12 bases in between. The germline V gene encodes CDR1 MNHEY and CDR2 SMNVEV (reference sequence). In DNA, the CDR3 is TGTGCCAGCAGTACCACGGGACTCAATTCACCCCTCCACTTT. It encodes CASSTTGLNSPLHF.

The CDR3 loop is CASSVAWTGGEEAFF. For the CDR3, the DNA is TGTGCCAGCAGCGTAGCCTGGACAGGGGGGGAGGAAGCTTTCTTT. This chain links TRBV9 with TRBJ1-1; 10 bases are shared with TRBD1. With 0 bases clipped from V and 8 bases from J, the junction kept 7 bases outside the gene matches. From germline, CDR1 is SGDLS and CDR2 YYNGEE. The CDR3 spans 15 residues.

V usage is TRBV5-1 and J usage is TRBJ2-7, with 10 bases lining up with TRBD1. Trimming took 0 bases from V and 6 from J; bases not matched to a gene: 6. Per germline, CDR1 SGHRS and CDR2 YFSETQ. The CDR3 has 15 residues. CDR3 bases: TGCGCCAGCAGCTTGGCCGGGACAGGGGAGAGCGAGCAGTACTTC. Its protein is CASSLAGTGESEQYF.

This chain joins TRBV5-6 and TRBJ2-7; 7 bases match TRBD2. J was trimmed by 0 bases and V by 5 bases; bases with no gene match: 8. Germline V gene data show CDR1 as SGHDT and CDR2 as YYEEEE. The length of the CDR3 is 15 residues. Here the CDR3 reads CASSPLAVPSYEQYF. DNA for the CDR3: TGTGCCAGCAGTCCTCTAGCGGTTCCCTCCTACGAGCAGTACTTC.

The genes are TRBV27 and TRBJ1-5, with D hard to call. The V gene lost 1 base and the J gene lost 7 bases, with 8 bases spanning the gap. This CDR3 region has 13 residues. Per germline, CDR1 MNHEY and CDR2 SMNVEV (reference sequence). The CDR3, as DNA: TGTGCCAGCAGTTTATGGCTCGGGCAGCCCCAGCATTTT. It encodes CASSLWLGQPQHF.

The chain uses TRBV7-9 and TRBJ1-1; no clear D gene. Germline V gene sequence: CDR1 SEHNR, CDR2 FQNEAQ (reference sequence). Deletions cut 1 base from V and 10 bases from J, with 10 bases between. CDR3 length equals 12 residues. The CDR3 reads CASSLGRKVAFF. The CDR3 DNA follows: TGTGCCAGCAGCTTAGGGAGGAAGGTAGCTTTCTTT.

Written as DNA, the CDR3 is TGCGCCAGCAGCCCCCTTACTAAGGACAGGGGGCCCGACGAGCAGTACGTC. It specifies CASSPLTKDRGPDEQYV. The gene calls are TRBV4-3 and TRBJ2-7; 11 bases agree with TRBD1. Germline values: CDR1 LGHNA, CDR2 YSLEER. V dropped 4 bases and J dropped 5; count of bases not matched to a gene: 13. The CDR3 is 17 amino acids.

J is TRBJ1-5 and V is TRBV6-1; tentative D call: TRBD1 (6 bases). V dropped 4 bases and J dropped 0 bases, with 19 bases sitting between them. Germline V lookup: CDR1 MNHNS, CDR2 SASEGT. The CDR3 covers 18 residues. The CDR3 DNA reads as TGTGCCAGCAGTGCCCATATGACAGGTATTTATAGCAATCAGCCCCAGCATTTT. As protein: CASSAHMTGIYSNQPQHF.

The chain recombines TRBV19 with TRBJ2-1, with 9 bases fitting TRBD2. CDR1 LNHDA and CDR2 SQIVND come from the germline V gene (reference sequence). CDR3 size: 15 residues. V was clipped by 5 bases and J by 2 bases; unmatched bases: 4. The DNA of the CDR3 is TGTGCCAGTAGTGTCGGGACTAGCACCTACAATGAGCAGTTCTTC. Translated: CASSVGTSTYNEQFF.

This chain links TRBV29-1 with TRBJ1-1, with a possible D match to TRBD1 (5 bases). This CDR3 is 11 amino acids long. V lost 3 bases to trimming and J lost 6 bases, with 8 bases between them. Germline lookup yields CDR1 SQVTM and CDR2 ANQGSEA. The DNA of the CDR3 is TGCAGCGTTGATAGGGGCGCTGAAGCTTTCTTT. This gives the protein CSVDRGAEAFF.

The chain couples TRBV4-1 to TRBJ2-1; 8 positions match TRBD2. Germline-derived CDR1 and CDR2 are MGHRA and YSYEKL. The V segment lost 0 bases and the J segment 2 bases; nucleotides outside the gene matches: 3. The length of the CDR3 is 16 residues. The CDR3 DNA reads TGCGCCAGCAGCCAAGATCTCGGGAGGGCCTACAATGAGCAGTTCTTC. It yields the protein CASSQDLGRAYNEQFF.

The rearrangement links TRBV2 to TRBJ1-6; D is unresolved. Germline V gene data show CDR1 as SNHLY and CDR2 as FYNNEI. The ends were cut back, 0 bases at V and 7 bases at J, with 7 bases in the middle. The CDR3 sequence is 14 residues long. CDR3 loop: CASSEAYGNSPLHF. The CDR3 DNA follows: TGTGCCAGCAGTGAAGCGTACGGGAATTCACCCCTCCACTTT.

This chain links TRBV7-8 with TRBJ1-1; TRBD1 might be the D (5 bases). Germline loops: CDR1 SGHVS, CDR2 FQNEAQ. The V and J ends lost 4 bases and 1 base respectively, with 7 bases between them. This CDR3 contains 13 residues. The CDR3 DNA is TGTGCCAGCAGCTGGAGGGGGAACACTGAAGCTTTCTTT. Its protein product is CASSWRGNTEAFF.

The gene calls are TRBV11-2 and TRBJ2-7; 9 bases fit TRBD1. Per the germline V gene, CDR1 is SGHAT and CDR2 is FQNNGV. The J segment lost 2 bases and the V segment lost 4 bases, leaving 6 bases of the junction unmatched. This CDR3 has 15 residues. The DNA of the CDR3 is TGTGCCAGCAGCTACGGCGGACAGGGGACCTACGAGCAGTACGTC. Its protein product is CASSYGGQGTYEQYV.

The chain is built from TRBV4-1 and TRBJ1-1; D gene uncertain. The CDR3 covers 14 residues. Trimming cost V 1 base and J 7 bases, with 13 bases left between them. Germline assignment: CDR1 MGHRA and CDR2 YSYEKL. The CDR3 DNA sequence: TGCGCCAGCAGCCAAGCCTGGGGAGACGGTGAAGCTTTCTTT. Amino acids: CASSQAWGDGEAFF.